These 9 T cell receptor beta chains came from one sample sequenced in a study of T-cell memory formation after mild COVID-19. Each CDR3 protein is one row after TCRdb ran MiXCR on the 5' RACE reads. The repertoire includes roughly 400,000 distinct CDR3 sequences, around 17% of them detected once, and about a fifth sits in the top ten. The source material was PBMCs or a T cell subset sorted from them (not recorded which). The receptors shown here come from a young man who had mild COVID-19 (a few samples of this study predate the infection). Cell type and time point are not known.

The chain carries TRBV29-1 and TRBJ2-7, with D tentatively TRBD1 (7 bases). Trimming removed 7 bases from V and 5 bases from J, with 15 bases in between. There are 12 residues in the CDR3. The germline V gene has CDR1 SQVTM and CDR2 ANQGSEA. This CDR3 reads CSAGDRVDEQYF. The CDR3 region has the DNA TGCAGCGCGGGGGACAGAGTCGACGAGCAGTACTTC.

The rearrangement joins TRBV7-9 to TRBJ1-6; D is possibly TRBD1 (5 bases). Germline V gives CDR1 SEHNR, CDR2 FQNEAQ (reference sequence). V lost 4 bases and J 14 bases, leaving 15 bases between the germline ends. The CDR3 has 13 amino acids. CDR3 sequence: CASSSAPGGSLHF. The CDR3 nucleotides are TGTGCCAGCAGCTCAGCCCCTGGGGGGTCCCTCCACTTT.

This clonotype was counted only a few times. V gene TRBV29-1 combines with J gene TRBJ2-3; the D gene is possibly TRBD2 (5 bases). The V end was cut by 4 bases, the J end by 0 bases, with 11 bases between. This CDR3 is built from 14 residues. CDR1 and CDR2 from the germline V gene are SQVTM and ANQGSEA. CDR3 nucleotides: TGCAGCGTTGCAGGACTGGCTAGCACAGATACGCAGTATTTT. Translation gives CSVAGLASTDTQYF.

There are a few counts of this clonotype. The CDR3 protein is CASSMTGQRDQPQHF. The CDR3 DNA follows: TGTGCCAGTAGTATGACGGGGCAGAGGGATCAGCCCCAGCATTTT. The J gene is TRBJ1-5, the V gene TRBV19, with TRBD1 as a possible D gene (5 bases). V gave up 3 bases and J gave up 5 bases, with 14 bases separating them. CDR1 and CDR2 from the germline V gene are LNHDA and SQIVND (reference sequence). CDR3 length: 15 residues.

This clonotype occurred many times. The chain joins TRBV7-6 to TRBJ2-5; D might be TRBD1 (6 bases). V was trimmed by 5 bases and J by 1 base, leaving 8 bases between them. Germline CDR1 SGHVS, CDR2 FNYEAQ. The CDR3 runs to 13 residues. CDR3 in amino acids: CASSLGAQETQYF. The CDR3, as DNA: TGTGCCAGCAGCCTGGGGGCCCAAGAGACCCAGTACTTC.

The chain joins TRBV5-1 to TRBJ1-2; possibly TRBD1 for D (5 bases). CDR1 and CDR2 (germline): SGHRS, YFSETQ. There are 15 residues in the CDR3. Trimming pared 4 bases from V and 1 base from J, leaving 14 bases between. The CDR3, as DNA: TGCGCCAGCAGCGTGCCGACAGATTTTAACTATGGCTACACCTTC. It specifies CASSVPTDFNYGYTF.

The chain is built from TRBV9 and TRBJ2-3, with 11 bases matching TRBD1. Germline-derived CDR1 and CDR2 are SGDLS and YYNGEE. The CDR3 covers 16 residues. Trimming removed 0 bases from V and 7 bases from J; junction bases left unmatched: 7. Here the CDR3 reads CASSVVAGQGVHTQYF. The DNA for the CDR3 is TGTGCCAGCAGCGTAGTTGCGGGACAGGGGGTCCATACGCAGTATTTT.

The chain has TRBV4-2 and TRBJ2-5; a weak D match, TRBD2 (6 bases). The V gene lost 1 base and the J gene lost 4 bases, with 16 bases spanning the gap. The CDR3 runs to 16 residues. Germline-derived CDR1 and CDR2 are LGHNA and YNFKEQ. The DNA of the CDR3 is TGTGCCAGCAGCCAAGTAAGCGGGCGGATTTCAGAGACCCAGTACTTC. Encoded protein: CASSQVSGRISETQYF.

This CDR3 reads CASSIGLAYGYTF. The DNA of the CDR3 is TGTGCCAGCAGCATCGGGCTGGCCTATGGCTACACCTTC. The chain joins TRBV7-2 to TRBJ1-2; D is undetermined. Between the trimmed V and J ends, which lost 5 bases and 4 bases, there was a span of 11 bases. This CDR3 comprises 13 residues. CDR1 and CDR2 (germline): SGHTA, FQGNSA.